Below, 10 T cell receptor beta chains from the same sample are listed, as sequenced in a study of Graves' ophthalmopathy and Graves' hyperthyroidism. RNA transcripts provided the template for amplifying TCR beta CDR3 regions. An initial RT-PCR round employing HTBI primers preceded a second-round multiplex PCR. Via MiXCR, TCRdb re-called the multiplex PCR reads, giving one row per CDR3 protein. The data hold 500,000 to 600,000 distinct CDR3 sequences, with under 40% observed a single time. Sample: peripheral blood or thyroid tissue (not recorded which). Every receptor here comes from an adult man with Graves' hyperthyroidism.

This clonotype has at least ten counts. The gene calls are TRBV7-6 and TRBJ2-5; TRBD2 aligns across 10 bases. CDR3 size: 16 residues. J gave up 4 bases and V 1 base, and 6 bases lay outside the gene matches. The germline V gene encodes CDR1 SGHVS and CDR2 FNYEAQ. This CDR3 is CASSLGSSGGVETQYF. CDR3 DNA sequence: TGTGCCAGCAGCTTAGGGTCTAGCGGGGGAGTAGAGACCCAGTACTTC.

The chain combines TRBV15 with TRBJ1-6, with TRBD1 matching over 10 bases. The CDR3 has 16 amino acids. From germline, CDR1 is LNHNV and CDR2 YYDKDF (reference sequence). V trimming: 1 base; J trimming: 9 bases; junction bases outside the gene matches: 6. The CDR3 loop reads CATSRGWTGGGSPLHF. As DNA, the CDR3 is TGTGCCACCAGCAGAGGCTGGACAGGGGGAGGTTCACCCCTCCACTTT.

This clonotype occurred many times. V and J are TRBV4-1 and TRBJ2-5; no clear D gene. The CDR3 extends over 14 amino acids. Germline values: CDR1 MGHRA, CDR2 YSYEKL. V was trimmed by 0 bases and J by 4 bases, leaving 9 bases between them. The CDR3 region has the DNA TGCGCCAGCAGCCAAGAGGAGCTAATAGAGACCCAGTACTTC. Protein sequence: CASSQEELIETQYF.

V gene TRBV9 combines with J gene TRBJ2-7; 9 positions match TRBD2. This CDR3 region has 15 residues. Unmatched junction bases numbered 10, after V lost 7 bases and J lost 2 bases. Germline loops: CDR1 SGDLS, CDR2 YYNGEE. CDR3 DNA sequence: TGTGCCAGCTCACCAACTCGCGGGAGGGCCTACGAGCAGTACTTC. Its protein product is CASSPTRGRAYEQYF. The whole variable domain, filled in from reference TRBV9 and TRBJ2-7, reads DSGVTQTPKHLITATGQRVTLRCSPRSGDLSVYWYQQSLDQGLQFLIQYYNGEERAKGNILERFSAQQFPDLHSELNLSSLELGDSALYFCASSPTRGRAYEQYFGPGTRLTVT.

This clonotype turned up a few times. This sequence joins TRBV6-1 and TRBJ2-6; 8 bases align to TRBD1. The CDR3 spans 17 residues. The germline V gene has CDR1 MNHNS and CDR2 SASEGT. Trimming at V came to 5 bases and at J to 0 bases, leaving 6 bases not matched to a gene. Here the CDR3 DNA reads TGTGCCAGCAGTCCCAGGGGGCCGCTCTCTGGGGCCAACGTCCTGACTTTC. Translated, it gives CASSPRGPLSGANVLTF.

This clonotype has at least ten counts. The chain couples TRBV29-1 to TRBJ2-7; 10 nucleotides line up with TRBD1. The CDR3 sequence is 17 residues long. Germline-derived CDR1 and CDR2 are SQVTM and ANQGSEA. V trimming: 0 bases; J trimming: 4 bases; junction bases outside the gene matches: 12. This CDR3 reads CSVEDGAYGTGDYEQYF. The CDR3 DNA sequence: TGCAGCGTTGAAGATGGCGCGTATGGGACAGGGGATTACGAGCAGTACTTC.

This rearrangement joins TRBV24-1 to TRBJ1-4; D may be TRBD1 (5 bases). Trimming removed 4 bases at V and 7 bases at J, with 12 bases between. The CDR3 totals 14 residues. Germline CDR1 and CDR2: KGHDR and SFDVKD. The CDR3 nucleotides read TGTGCCACCAGTGACGGGACCTTTGGTGAAAAACTGTTTTTT. Its protein is CATSDGTFGEKLFF.

Regarding this clonotype: At one end the junction does not follow the germline gene, possibly because of a read error. CDR3 in amino acids: CSVRVPPYSYEQYF. CDR3 nucleotides: TGCAGTGTTAGAGTTCCCCCCTACTCCTACGAGCAGTACTTC. V and J are TRBV20-1 and TRBJ2-7; D is unclear. Germline CDR1 is DFQATT and CDR2 is SNEGSKA (reference sequence). The length of the CDR3 is 14 residues.

The chain's CDR3 is CASTNRVYGYTF. The CDR3, as DNA: TGTGCCAGCACTAACAGGGTTTATGGCTACACCTTC. This chain uses TRBV2 with TRBJ1-2, with D maybe TRBD1 (6 bases). Trimming removed 7 bases from V and 5 bases from J, with 11 bases in between. CDR3 size: 12 residues. CDR1 is SNHLY and CDR2 is FYNNEI in the germline V gene.

V is TRBV20-1 and J is TRBJ2-3; 7 bases agree with TRBD2. Germline values: CDR1 DFQATT, CDR2 SNEGSKA (reference sequence). The CDR3 is 14 residues long. With V trimmed by 3 bases and J by 5 bases, 8 bases remained unmatched. The CDR3 coding sequence is TGCAGTGCTAGCCTCGGCGGGGAGGGAGATACGCAGTATTTT. This sequence encodes CSASLGGEGDTQYF.